These T cell receptor beta chains were read from a single sample in a study of blood T cell repertoires in COVID-19. Generated by immunoSEQ multiplex PCR, the TCRdb table keeps only in-frame clones and is missing some. Of 230,000 or so clones in the sample, approximately 84% were seen once. What was sequenced was PBMCs or T cells enriched from blood (not recorded which). These receptor sequences come from a woman in her 50s who had been exposed to COVID-19. Both conserved end residues are part of each CDR3. A D gene is named only where the DNA matches it firmly. Clone size is not always given. Where it is, it says once, few, many or a class for expanded clones.

J gene | clone size | V gene | D gene | CDR3 protein | CDR3 DNA
TRBJ2-5 | . | TRBV19 | . | CASSIDIGRAGETQYF | TGTGCCAGTAGTATAGATATCGGGAGAGCAGGAGAGACCCAGTACTTC
TRBJ2-3 | once | TRBV5-1 | . | CASSAELRDTQYF | TGCGCCAGCAGCGCCGAGCTAAGAGATACGCAGTATTTT
TRBJ2-6 | . | TRBV2 | . | CASSGGGSGANVLTF | TGTGCCAGCAGTGGAGGCGGTTCTGGGGCCAACGTCCTGACTTTC
TRBJ2-7 | . | TRBV18 | . | CASSPLSSYEQYF | TGTGCCAGCTCACCACTGAGCTCCTACGAGCAGTACTTC
TRBJ1-1 | . | TRBV5-1 | . | CASSLGGWETEAFF | TGCGCCAGCAGCTTGGGCGGGTGGGAGACTGAAGCTTTCTTT
TRBJ1-2 | . | TRBV29-1 | . | CSVDGDLYGYTF | TGCAGCGTTGATGGAGACCTCTATGGCTACACCTTC
TRBJ1-5 | . | TRBV25-1 | TRBD1 | CASSDGTGPYQPQHF | TGTGCCAGCAGTGACGGGACAGGTCCTTATCAGCCCCAGCATTTT
TRBJ2-1 | . | TRBV5-1 | . | CASSLDGRGQYNEQFF | TGCGCCAGCAGCTTGGATGGAAGGGGCCAATACAATGAGCAGTTCTTC
TRBJ1-1 | . | TRBV29-1 | . | CSVGTGNSAEAFF | TGCAGCGTTGGGACGGGGAACAGCGCTGAAGCTTTCTTT
TRBJ1-3 | . | TRBV19 | . | CASVAVGRERRNTIYF | TGTGCCAGTGTCGCGGTGGGCCGGGAGCGGCGAAACACCATATATTTT
TRBJ1-3 | . | TRBV6-7 | . | CASSYGRGLGNTIYF | TGTGCCAGCAGTTACGGGAGGGGCCTGGGAAACACCATATATTTT
TRBJ1-6 | . | TRBV10-3 | TRBD1 | CAITGQANSPLHF | TGTGCCATCACGGGACAGGCTAATTCACCCCTCCACTTT
TRBJ1-1 | few | TRBV10-3 | . | CAISETMNTEAFF | TGTGCCATCTCTGAGACAATGAACACTGAAGCTTTCTTT
TRBJ2-1 | . | TRBV7-3 | . | CASSKAGVFSNEQFF | TGTGCCAGCAGCAAAGCGGGCGTCTTTAGCAATGAGCAGTTCTTC
TRBJ2-2 | . | TRBV5-4 | . | CASSYGGRNTGELFF | TGTGCCAGCAGCTACGGGGGGCGTAACACCGGGGAGCTGTTTTTT
TRBJ1-5 | . | TRBV5-1 | TRBD1 | CASSSGQLGEPQHF | TGCGCCAGCAGCTCGGGACAGCTTGGGGAGCCCCAGCATTTT
TRBJ1-1 | . | TRBV5-1 | . | CASSLEWRDPEAFF | TGCGCCAGCAGCTTGGAATGGAGAGACCCTGAAGCTTTCTTT
TRBJ2-3 | . | TRBV20-1 | TRBD2 | CSASRGGGTDTQYF | TGCAGTGCTAGTCGGGGGGGCGGCACAGATACGCAGTATTTT
TRBJ2-3 | once | TRBV5-1 | . | CASSLGGRRDTQYF | TGCGCCAGCAGCTTGGGAGGGAGGAGAGATACGCAGTATTTT
TRBJ1-2 | . | TRBV19 | . | CASLHIAGAGNGYTF | TGTGCCAGTCTCCATATCGCAGGGGCAGGCAATGGCTACACCTTC
TRBJ2-1 | . | TRBV28 | TRBD2 | CASSRGGGNEQFF | TGTGCCAGCAGTCGGGGCGGGGGGAATGAGCAGTTCTTC
TRBJ1-2 | . | TRBV6-5 | TRBD1 | CASRQGQAGGYTF | TGTGCCAGCAGACAGGGGCAAGCTGGTGGCTACACCTTC
TRBJ1-3 | . | TRBV5-5 | . | CASSPWATSSGNTIYF | TGTGCCAGCAGCCCCTGGGCAACCAGCTCTGGAAACACCATATATTTT
TRBJ2-3 | few | TRBV6-5 | . | CASSYSRGGTQYF | TGTGCCAGCAGTTACTCCCGGGGAGGTACGCAGTATTTT
TRBJ1-1 | . | TRBV29-1 | . | CSVEDRAGMNTEAFF | TGCAGCGTTGAAGATCGTGCAGGAATGAACACTGAAGCTTTCTTT
TRBJ2-6 | . | TRBV7-8 | . | CASSLADSRANVLTF | TGTGCCAGCAGCTTAGCAGACAGCCGGGCCAACGTCCTGACTTTC
TRBJ2-7 | . | TRBV7-8 | . | CASSLGTAGYEQYF | TGTGCCAGCAGCCTAGGGACTGCGGGCTACGAGCAGTACTTC
TRBJ1-5 | once | TRBV4-2 | TRBD1 | CASSQDWDRSYQPQHF | TGTGCCAGCAGCCAAGATTGGGACAGGAGTTATCAGCCCCAGCATTTT
TRBJ1-2 | . | TRBV12-3/TRBV12-4 | . | CASSLFSYGYTF | TGTGCCAGCAGTTTATTCAGCTATGGCTACACCTTC
TRBJ2-5 | . | TRBV24-1 | . | CATSDPKRGLETQYF | TGTGCCACCAGTGACCCGAAGCGAGGACTAGAGACCCAGTACTTC
TRBJ1-2 | . | TRBV18 | . | CASSPEGLWLYGYTF | TGTGCCAGCTCACCGGAGGGGCTCTGGCTCTATGGCTACACCTTC
TRBJ1-2 | . | TRBV28 | . | CASSPGVGYTF | TGTGCCAGCAGTCCAGGGGTCGGCTACACCTTC
TRBJ1-2 | . | TRBV6-5 | TRBD1 | CASRPTGDYGYTF | TGTGCCAGCAGGCCGACAGGGGACTATGGCTACACCTTC
TRBJ1-5 | . | TRBV19 | . | CASSFQGSHQPQHF | TGTGCCAGTAGTTTCCAGGGGAGCCATCAGCCCCAGCATTTT
TRBJ1-1 | . | TRBV28 | . | CASSTRVGSTEAFF | TGTGCCAGCAGCACCAGGGTCGGGAGCACTGAAGCTTTCTTT